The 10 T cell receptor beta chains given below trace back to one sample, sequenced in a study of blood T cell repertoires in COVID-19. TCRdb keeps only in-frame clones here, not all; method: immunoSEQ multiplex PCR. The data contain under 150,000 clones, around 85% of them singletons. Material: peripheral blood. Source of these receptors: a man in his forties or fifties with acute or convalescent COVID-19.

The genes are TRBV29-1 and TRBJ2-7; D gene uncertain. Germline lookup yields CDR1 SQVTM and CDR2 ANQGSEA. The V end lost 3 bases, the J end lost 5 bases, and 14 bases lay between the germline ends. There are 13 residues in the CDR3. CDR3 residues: CSVDRSGKNEQYF. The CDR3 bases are TGCAGCGTTGACAGGTCCGGCAAGAACGAGCAGTACTTC.

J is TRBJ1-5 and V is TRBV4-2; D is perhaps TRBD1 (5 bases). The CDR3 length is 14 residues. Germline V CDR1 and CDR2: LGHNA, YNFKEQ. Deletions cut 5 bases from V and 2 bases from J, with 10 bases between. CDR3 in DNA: TGTGCCAGCAGCTACAAGGGGCGCAATCAGCCCCAGCATTTT. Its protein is CASSYKGRNQPQHF.

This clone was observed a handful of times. The CDR3 sequence is CASSFSTGELFF. In DNA, the CDR3 is TGTGCCAGCAGTTTTAGCACCGGGGAGCTGTTTTTT. The gene calls are TRBV28 and TRBJ2-2; no firm D call. Germline lookup yields CDR1 MDHEN and CDR2 SYDVKM. CDR3 length: 12 amino acids. The ends were cut back, 3 bases at V and 4 bases at J, with 3 bases in the middle. Filled out from reference TRBV28 and TRBJ2-2, the complete variable domain reads DVKVTQSSRYLVKRTGEKVFLECVQDMDHENMFWYRQDPGLGLRLIYFSYDVKMKEKGDIPEGYSVSREKKERFSLILESASTNQTSMYLCASSFSTGELFFGEGSRLTVL.

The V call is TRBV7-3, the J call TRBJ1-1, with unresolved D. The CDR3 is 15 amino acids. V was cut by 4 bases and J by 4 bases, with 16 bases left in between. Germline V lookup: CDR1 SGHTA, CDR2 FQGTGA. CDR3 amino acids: CASSSTYGSRTEAFF. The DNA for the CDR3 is TGTGCCAGCAGCTCCACGTATGGTAGTCGCACTGAAGCTTTCTTT.

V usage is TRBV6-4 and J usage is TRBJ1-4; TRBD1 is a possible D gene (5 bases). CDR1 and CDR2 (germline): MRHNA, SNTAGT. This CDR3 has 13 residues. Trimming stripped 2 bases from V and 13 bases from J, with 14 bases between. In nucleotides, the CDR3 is TGTGCCAGCAGTGACGGGGCCGCGACACCACTGTTTTTT. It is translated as CASSDGAATPLFF.

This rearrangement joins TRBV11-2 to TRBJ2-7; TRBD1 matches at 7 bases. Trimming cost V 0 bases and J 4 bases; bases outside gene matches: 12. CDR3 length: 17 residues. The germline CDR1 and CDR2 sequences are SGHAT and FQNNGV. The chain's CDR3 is CASSLDQDPGGFYEQYF. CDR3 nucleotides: TGTGCCAGCAGCTTAGATCAAGATCCAGGGGGATTTTACGAGCAGTACTTC.

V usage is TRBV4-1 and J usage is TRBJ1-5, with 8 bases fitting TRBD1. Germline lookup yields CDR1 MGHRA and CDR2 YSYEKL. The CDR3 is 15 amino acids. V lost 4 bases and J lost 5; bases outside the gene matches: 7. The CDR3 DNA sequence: TGCGCCAGCAGCCCCGGGACAGGAGGGGATCAGCCCCAGCATTTT. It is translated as CASSPGTGGDQPQHF.

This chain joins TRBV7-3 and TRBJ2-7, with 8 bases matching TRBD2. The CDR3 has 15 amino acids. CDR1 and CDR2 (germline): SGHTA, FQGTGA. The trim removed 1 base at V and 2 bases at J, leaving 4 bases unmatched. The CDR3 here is CASSLNSGAAYEQYF. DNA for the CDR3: TGTGCCAGCAGCTTAAATAGCGGGGCGGCCTACGAGCAGTACTTC.

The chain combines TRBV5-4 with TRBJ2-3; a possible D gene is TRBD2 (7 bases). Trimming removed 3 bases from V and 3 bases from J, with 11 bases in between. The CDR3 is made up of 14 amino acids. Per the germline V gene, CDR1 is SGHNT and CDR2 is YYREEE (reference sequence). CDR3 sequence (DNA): TGTGCCAGCAGCTCGGGGGGCCCAACAGATACGCAGTATTTT. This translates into CASSSGGPTDTQYF. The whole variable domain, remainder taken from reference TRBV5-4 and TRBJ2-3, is ETGVTQSPTHLIKTRGQQVTLRCSSQSGHNTVSWYQQALGQGPQFIFQYYREEENGRGNFPPRFSGLQFPNYSSELNVNALELDDSALYLCASSSGGPTDTQYFGPGTRLTVL.

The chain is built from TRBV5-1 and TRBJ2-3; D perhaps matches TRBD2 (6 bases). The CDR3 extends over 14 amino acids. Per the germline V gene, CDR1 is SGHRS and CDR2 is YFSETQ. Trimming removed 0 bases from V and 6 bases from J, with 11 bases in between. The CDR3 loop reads CASSLGLVSDTQYF. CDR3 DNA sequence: TGCGCCAGCAGCTTGGGACTAGTTTCCGATACGCAGTATTTT.